This is a list of T cell receptor beta chains from one sample in a study of cytomegalovirus exposure and HLA in healthy donors. Sequenced by immunoSEQ multiplex PCR; TCRdb stores in-frame clones only, minus some. The sample has about 140,000 clones, over 60% seen once. Sequencing input: PBMCs. Receptors were obtained from a male donor in good health and CMV-seropositive. CDR3s include the opening cysteine and the closing phenylalanine or tryptophan. The D gene is left open where the match is weak. Some rows mark clone size as missing; the rest say once, few, many or name a class of expanded clone.

size | D | J | V | DNA | CDR3
. | TRBD1 | TRBJ2-7 | TRBV29-1 | TGCAGCGTGGGGGGACAGGGGCTCTCCTACGAGCAGTACTTC | CSVGGQGLSYEQYF
. | TRBD1 | TRBJ2-5 | TRBV19 | TGTGCCAGTAGTGCCGTGACAGGGGGAAGTATAGAGACCCAGTACTTC | CASSAVTGGSIETQYF
. | TRBD2 | TRBJ2-1 | TRBV5-6 | TGTGCCAGCAGCTTGATGCGGCTAGCGGGAGGGCCCAGTCGGGATGAGCAGTTCTTC | CASSLMRLAGGPSRDEQFF
. | TRBD1 | TRBJ2-2 | TRBV5-1 | TGCGCCAGCAGCTTCTGGGACAGCACCGGGGAGCTGTTTTTT | CASSFWDSTGELFF
. | . | TRBJ2-1 | TRBV9 | TGTGCCAGCAGCGTAGCGCCAGGGGATTCTAATGAGCAGTTCTTC | CASSVAPGDSNEQFF
few | . | TRBJ1-5 | TRBV27 | TGTGCCAGCAGTTTATTTGGGGGCGCGGGCAATCAGCCCCAGCATTTT | CASSLFGGAGNQPQHF
. | TRBD2 | TRBJ2-7 | TRBV19 | TGTGCCAGTAGTATCGGGGGGGGTACCTACGAGCAGTACTTC | CASSIGGGTYEQYF
. | TRBD1 | TRBJ2-5 | TRBV5-6 | TGTGCCAGCAGTCCTACCAGGGGGCGTGAAGAGACCCAGTACTTC | CASSPTRGREETQYF
once | TRBD1 | TRBJ1-3 | TRBV7-6 | TGTGCCAGCAGCTTATACGACAGGGTCGGAAACACCATATATTTT | CASSLYDRVGNTIYF
. | TRBD2 | TRBJ2-2 | TRBV7-2 | TGTGCCAGCAGCGCCGCGGGGGGGTTTATGCGGTACACCGGGGAGCTGTTTTTT | CASSAAGGFMRYTGELFF